Shown below are 21 T cell receptor beta chains from a single sample sequenced in a study of Graves' ophthalmopathy and Graves' hyperthyroidism. The sequenced template was RNA, covering the TCR beta CDR3 region. An initial RT-PCR round employing HTBI primers preceded a second-round multiplex PCR. TCRdb recomputed calls from the multiplex PCR reads with MiXCR, one row per CDR3 protein. This sample has tens of thousands of distinct CDR3 sequences, with 52% found just once. The sequenced material came from peripheral blood. These receptors were taken from an adult man with Graves' ophthalmopathy.

The rearrangement joins TRBV15 to TRBJ2-7; D gene ambiguous. Trimming took off 2 bases at V and 0 bases at J, with 8 bases between the two ends. The CDR3 is 14 residues long. The germline V gene encodes CDR1 LNHNV and CDR2 YYDKDF (reference sequence). The CDR3 bases are TGTGCCACCAGCAGACCTCCGTGCTCCTACGAGCAGTACGTC. Protein: CATSRPPCSYEQYV.

The chain is built from TRBV6-5 and TRBJ1-2; D is undetermined. Germline CDR1 is MNHEY and CDR2 is SVGAGI. The V gene lost 0 bases and the J gene lost 4 bases, with 9 bases spanning the gap. The CDR3 sequence is 14 residues long. The CDR3 sequence: CASSYSGEVYGYTF. Here the CDR3 DNA reads TGTGCCAGCAGTTACTCCGGCGAGGTCTATGGCTACACCTTC.

A note on this clonotype: A junction boundary mismatches the germline segment, possibly from a read error. This chain links TRBV20-1 with TRBJ1-4; D is perhaps TRBD1 (5 bases). From germline, CDR1 is DFQATT and CDR2 SNEGSKA (reference sequence). The CDR3 covers 18 residues. The CDR3 nucleotides read TGCAGTGCTAGACCTGGGGATAGGGGCAGAGCAGCTAAGGAAAAACTGTTTTTT. Amino acids: CSARPGDRGRAAKEKLFF.

The rearrangement joins TRBV24-1 to TRBJ2-1, with D maybe TRBD1 (5 bases). Germline loops: CDR1 KGHDR, CDR2 SFDVKD. Trimming left V 7 bases short and J 11 bases short, with 17 bases between. This CDR3 region has 13 residues. This chain's CDR3 is CATRGPNKDQQFF. DNA of the CDR3: TGTGCCACCAGGGGGCCTAACAAAGACCAGCAGTTCTTC.

The chain joins TRBV7-9 to TRBJ2-7, with D hard to call. Looked up from germline, CDR1 is SEHNR and CDR2 is FQNEAQ (reference sequence). CDR3 length: 13 amino acids. V gave up 10 bases and J gave up 0 bases, with 13 bases separating them. The CDR3 is CATRWGSSYEQYF. In DNA, the CDR3 is TGTGCCACCCGATGGGGAAGCTCCTACGAGCAGTACTTC. The variable domain in full, with the rest retrieved from reference TRBV7-9 and TRBJ2-7, is DTGVSQNPRHKITKRGQNVTFRCDPISEHNRLYWYRQTLGQGPEFLTYFQNEAQLEKSRLLSDRFSAERPKGSFSTLEIQRTEQGDSAMYLCATRWGSSYEQYFGPGTRLTVT.

The chain couples TRBV7-6 to TRBJ2-3; D unclear. Trimming stripped 5 bases from V and 2 bases from J, with 11 bases between. Germline V CDR1 and CDR2: SGHVS, FNYEAQ. The CDR3 is made up of 14 amino acids. CDR3 DNA sequence: TGTGCCAGCAGCCTTAAGAGCCCCACAGATACGCAGTATTTT. Its protein is CASSLKSPTDTQYF. Using reference TRBV7-6 and TRBJ2-3 for the parts outside the CDR3, the full variable domain is GAGVSQSPRYKVTKRGQDVALRCDPISGHVSLYWYRQALGQGPEFLTYFNYEAQQDKSGLPNDRFSAERPEGSISTLTIQRTEQRDSAMYRCASSLKSPTDTQYFGPGTRLTVL.

This sequence joins TRBV29-1 and TRBJ2-7, with 8 bases that match TRBD1. The CDR3 is made up of 13 amino acids. The J segment lost 3 bases and the V segment lost 6 bases, leaving 7 bases of the junction unmatched. Germline V lookup: CDR1 SQVTM, CDR2 ANQGSEA. CDR3 in amino acids: CSVPGQELYEQYF. As DNA, the CDR3 is TGCAGCGTGCCGGGACAGGAACTCTACGAGCAGTACTTC.

Remarks on this clonotype: This may arise from a read error, as a much more abundant clone is one base away. The V gene is TRBV28, the J gene TRBJ2-2, with D maybe TRBD2 (5 bases). The CDR3 totals 14 residues. Per the germline V gene, CDR1 is MDHEN and CDR2 is SYDVKM. The CDR3 DNA follows: TGTGCCAGCAGTTTACGGACCAGAACCGGGGAGCTGTGTTTT. This encodes CASSLRTRTGELCF.

This clonotype occurred many times. The junction differs from germline at one of its ends, possibly a read error. The chain employs TRBV20-1 and TRBJ2-2; possible D gene TRBD1, 5 bases. The germline gives CDR1 DFQATT, CDR2 SNEGSKA (reference sequence). The CDR3 is made up of 15 amino acids. This CDR3 is CCALDSYPNTGELFF. CDR3 DNA: TGCTGTGCTTTAGACAGTTACCCGAACACCGGGGAGCTGTTTTTT.

CDR3 nucleotides: TGTGCCAGCAGTTTCTTCGGGAAGCAGACCCAGTACTTC. This codes for CASSFFGKQTQYF. The chain employs TRBV6-6 and TRBJ2-5; tentative D call: TRBD2 (5 bases). Trimming took 4 bases from V and 6 from J, leaving 12 bases between them. This CDR3 comprises 13 residues. Looked up from germline, CDR1 is MNHNY and CDR2 is SVGAGI (reference sequence).

This sequence joins TRBV11-2 and TRBJ2-3; TRBD2 agrees at 8 bases. Germline V gene sequence: CDR1 SGHAT, CDR2 FQNNGV. V gave up 5 bases and J gave up 2 bases; unmatched junction bases: 9. The CDR3 is made up of 16 amino acids. As DNA, the CDR3 is TGTGCCAGCAGCCGAATAGCGGGGATAAACACAGATACGCAGTATTTT. Translated: CASSRIAGINTDTQYF.

This chain's CDR3 is CSARDSSVRGRSYNEQFF. The CDR3 DNA reads as TGCAGTGCTAGAGACTCCTCAGTTCGCGGGAGATCCTACAATGAGCAGTTCTTC. The chain carries TRBV20-1 and TRBJ2-1; 7 nucleotides align to TRBD2. The CDR3 has 18 residues. J lost 1 base, V lost 0 bases, and 12 bases had no gene match. Germline-derived CDR1 and CDR2 are DFQATT and SNEGSKA (reference sequence).

This clonotype is labeled medium-sized. The V call is TRBV10-3, the J call TRBJ1-4; D not resolved. The length of the CDR3 is 15 residues. The ends were cut back, 11 bases at V and 2 bases at J, with 18 bases in the middle. CDR1 and CDR2 (germline): ENHRY, SYGVKD. CDR3 protein: CAVGSAPSTNEKLFF. The DNA of the CDR3 is TGTGCCGTCGGGTCAGCCCCATCTACTAATGAAAAACTGTTTTTT.

The chain carries TRBV2 and TRBJ1-1; D not resolved. Germline assignment: CDR1 SNHLY and CDR2 FYNNEI. The CDR3 consists of 15 residues. V lost 2 bases to trimming and J lost 4 bases, with 14 bases between them. The CDR3: CASSEQQSPGTEAFF. CDR3 nucleotide sequence: TGTGCCAGCAGTGAACAACAGTCACCAGGCACTGAAGCTTTCTTT.

This clonotype occurred many times. The chain recombines TRBV5-6 with TRBJ2-2; tentative D call: TRBD2 (7 bases). This CDR3 has 14 residues. Germline values: CDR1 SGHDT, CDR2 YYEEEE. The V gene lost 0 bases and the J gene lost 7 bases, with 10 bases spanning the gap. Here the CDR3 DNA reads TGTGCCAGCAGCTTGGCGGGGGGCAACGGGGAGCTGTTTTTT. It is translated as CASSLAGGNGELFF. Full variable domain (rest looked up from reference TRBV5-6 and TRBJ2-2): DAGVTQSPTHLIKTRGQQVTLRCSPKSGHDTVSWYQQALGQGPQFIFQYYEEEERQRGNFPDRFSGHQFPNYSSELNVNALLLGDSALYLCASSLAGGNGELFFGEGSRLTVL.

The CDR3 DNA sequence: TGTGCCACCAGCACGCGGAAGCAGGTGGATGGCTACACCTTC. This codes for CATSTRKQVDGYTF. J is TRBJ1-2 and V is TRBV15; D is undetermined. V was shortened by 4 bases and J by 6 bases, with 15 bases between the two germline ends. Germline loops: CDR1 LNHNV, CDR2 YYDKDF (reference sequence). This CDR3 spans 14 amino acids.

This clonotype was seen a handful of times. The chain has TRBV29-1 and TRBJ2-7; the D is unclear. The germline V gene encodes CDR1 SQVTM and CDR2 ANQGSEA. CDR3 length: 12 residues. V was pared by 7 bases and J by 5 bases, with 15 bases between. DNA for the CDR3: TGCAGCGGTACTACCATTGGAGACGAGCAGTACTTC. It yields the protein CSGTTIGDEQYF.

This clonotype is medium-sized by share. The rearrangement links TRBV11-2 to TRBJ2-7; D unclear. The CDR3 totals 13 residues. V lost 0 bases and J lost 4, with 7 bases in between. Germline V lookup: CDR1 SGHAT, CDR2 FQNNGV. The CDR3 DNA follows: TGTGCCAGCAGCTTAGACAGAGAGTACGAGCAGTACTTC. It encodes CASSLDREYEQYF.

Ten or more counts support this clonotype. The chain recombines TRBV13 with TRBJ2-5, with 7 bases matching TRBD1. Trimming removed 2 bases from V and 5 bases from J; junction bases left unmatched: 8. Germline-derived CDR1 and CDR2 are PRHDT and FYEKMQ (reference sequence). The CDR3 sequence is 15 residues long. CDR3 in amino acids: CASSLRTGVLETQYF. The CDR3 DNA follows: TGTGCCAGCAGCTTAAGGACAGGCGTGTTGGAGACCCAGTACTTC.

The CDR3 coding sequence is TGCGCCAGCAGCCCCGGGACAGGGAATTCCTACGAGCAGTACTTC. Translation gives CASSPGTGNSYEQYF. The chain recombines TRBV5-1 with TRBJ2-7; 9 bases align to TRBD1. The CDR3 covers 15 residues. CDR1 and CDR2 (germline): SGHRS, YFSETQ. J was trimmed by 1 base and V by 4 bases; bases with no gene match: 6.

Comment on this clonotype: Because it lacks the conserved phenylalanine or tryptophan at the end, this CDR3 is likely a read error. This chain joins TRBV19 and TRBJ2-5; a possible D gene is TRBD1 (5 bases). CDR1 is LNHDA and CDR2 is SQIVND in the germline V gene (reference sequence). This CDR3 is 13 amino acids long. The CDR3 is CASSMGREETQYS. Written as DNA, the CDR3 is TGTGCCAGTAGTATGGGCAGGGAAGAGACTCAGTACTCC.